The sequence of this T cell receptor (beta chain) was determined in a study of blood T cells in healthy people across ages. As regards this clonotype: The antigen is unknown.

At least 7 million PBMCs were isolated per sample. Primed by a sample-barcoded 5' primer and a J-beta primer mix, a second PCR proceeded for roughly 6 to 12 cycles. In TCRdb, the 5' RACE reads were re-called with MiXCR into one record per CDR3 protein. The repertoire holds 800,000 or so distinct CDR3 sequences, with less than 60% as singletons. The study, taken as a whole, reports: Per-million-T-cell TCR beta diversity fell roughly linearly with age.

The length of the CDR3 is 15 residues. CDR1 is SGHTA, CDR2 FQGNSA, per germline. The rearrangement uses TRBV7-2 and TRBJ2-1; D remains ambiguous. Matching the DNA end better, TRBJ2-7 makes the J call doubtful. Sequencing was performed on blood. This receptor was taken from a man aged 80 or over in good health. Written as DNA, the CDR3 is TGTGCCAGCAGCCCTGAAAGGGCAGGCGGCAATGAGCAGTACTTC. Translated, it gives CASSPERAGGNEQYF.